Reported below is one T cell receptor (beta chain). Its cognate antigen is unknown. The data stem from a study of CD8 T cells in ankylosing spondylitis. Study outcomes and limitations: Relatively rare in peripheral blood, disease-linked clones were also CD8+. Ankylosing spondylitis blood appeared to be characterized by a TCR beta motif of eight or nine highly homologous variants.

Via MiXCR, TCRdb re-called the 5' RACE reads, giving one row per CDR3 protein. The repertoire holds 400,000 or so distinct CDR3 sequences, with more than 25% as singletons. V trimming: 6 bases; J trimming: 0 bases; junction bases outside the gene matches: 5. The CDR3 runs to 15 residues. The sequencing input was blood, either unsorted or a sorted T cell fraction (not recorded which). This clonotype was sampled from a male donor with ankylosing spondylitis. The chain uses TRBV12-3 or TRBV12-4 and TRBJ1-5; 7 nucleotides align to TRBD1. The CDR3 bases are TGTGCCAGCAGGCCCACAGGGGCTAGCAATCAGCCCCAGCATTTT. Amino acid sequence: CASRPTGASNQPQHF.